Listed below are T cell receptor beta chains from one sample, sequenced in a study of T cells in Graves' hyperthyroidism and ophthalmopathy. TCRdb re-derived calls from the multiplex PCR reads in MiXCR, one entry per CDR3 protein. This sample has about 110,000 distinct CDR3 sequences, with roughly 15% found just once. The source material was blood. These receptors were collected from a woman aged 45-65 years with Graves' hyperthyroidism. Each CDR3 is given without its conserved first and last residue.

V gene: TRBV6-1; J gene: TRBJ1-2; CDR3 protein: ASSRSLQGLGYT
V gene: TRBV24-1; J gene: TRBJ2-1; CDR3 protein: ATSDVDRGSRGEQF
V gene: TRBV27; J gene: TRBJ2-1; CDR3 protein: ASSLSRVNEQF
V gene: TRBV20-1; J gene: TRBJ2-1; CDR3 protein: SARDLGNEQF
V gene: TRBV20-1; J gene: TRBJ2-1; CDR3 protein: SARDHKRTRLYNEQF
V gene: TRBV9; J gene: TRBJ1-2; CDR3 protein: ASSELDRDLPGGYT
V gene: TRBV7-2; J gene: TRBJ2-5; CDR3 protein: ASSRLATTGGTQY
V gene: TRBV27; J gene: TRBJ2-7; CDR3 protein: ASGNLGTGGEQY
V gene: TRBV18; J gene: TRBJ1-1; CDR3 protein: ASSPAQGFREAF
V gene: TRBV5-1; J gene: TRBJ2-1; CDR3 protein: ASSPAPSGRDSYNEQF
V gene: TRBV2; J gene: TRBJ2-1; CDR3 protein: ASSLYNYNEQF
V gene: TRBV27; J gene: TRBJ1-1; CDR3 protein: ASSRRGELATEAF
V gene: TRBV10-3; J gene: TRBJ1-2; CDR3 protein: AISGGTGDYGYT
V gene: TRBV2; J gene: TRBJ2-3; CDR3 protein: ASRSQGDTDTQY
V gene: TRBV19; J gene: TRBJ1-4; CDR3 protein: ASGTGTGDEKLF
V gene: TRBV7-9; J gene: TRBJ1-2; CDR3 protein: ASSPGTGGRPGYT
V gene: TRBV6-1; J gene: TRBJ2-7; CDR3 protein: ASSRTGTGTYEPY
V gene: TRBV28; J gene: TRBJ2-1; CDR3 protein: ASSPQGLAGDGNEQF
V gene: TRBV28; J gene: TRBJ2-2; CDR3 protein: ASRRYTGELF
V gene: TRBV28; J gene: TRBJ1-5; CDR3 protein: ASKPPRVRNQPQH
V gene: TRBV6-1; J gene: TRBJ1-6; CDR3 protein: ASRLETQGWNSPLH
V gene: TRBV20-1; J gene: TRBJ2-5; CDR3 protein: SARTGPLQETQY
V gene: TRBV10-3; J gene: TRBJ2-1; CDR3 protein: AISGDRGSSYNEQF
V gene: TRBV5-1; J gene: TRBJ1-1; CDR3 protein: ASSSWTLNTEAF
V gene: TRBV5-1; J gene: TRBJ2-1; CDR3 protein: ASTPQTSANEQF
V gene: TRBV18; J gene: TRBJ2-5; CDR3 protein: ASSPGAEETQY
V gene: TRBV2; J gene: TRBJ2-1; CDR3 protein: ASSGGIQGNEQF
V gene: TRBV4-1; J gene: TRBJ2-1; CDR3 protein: ASSQMGSGDEQF
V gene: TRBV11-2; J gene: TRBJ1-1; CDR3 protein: ASSPGTALHPRF
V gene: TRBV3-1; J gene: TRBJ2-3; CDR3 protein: ASSQNNKDTQY
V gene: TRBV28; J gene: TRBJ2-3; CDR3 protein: ASSPDRTTDTQY
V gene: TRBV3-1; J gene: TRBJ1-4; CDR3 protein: ASSHGPGRDNEKLF
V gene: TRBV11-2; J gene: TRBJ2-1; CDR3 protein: ASSLNDRGRYNEQF
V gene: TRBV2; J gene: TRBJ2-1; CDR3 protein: ASSEVLERQF
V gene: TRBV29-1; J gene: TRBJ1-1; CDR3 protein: SGAGQVNTEAF
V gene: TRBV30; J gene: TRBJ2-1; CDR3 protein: AWSVLRDNEQF